This T cell receptor (beta chain) stems from a study of blood T cell repertoires in COVID-19. The CDR3 length is 15 residues. The V end was cut by 1 base, the J end by 1 base, with 10 bases between. Germline V lookup: CDR1 LNHDA, CDR2 SQIVND (reference sequence). TCRdb's copy holds only in-frame clones and misses some; the assay was immunoSEQ multiplex PCR. The sample records around 340,000 clones, 80% to 90% being singletons. This TCR was recovered from a man younger than 45 with active or convalescent COVID-19. V is TRBV19 and J is TRBJ2-5, with D tentatively TRBD1 (6 bases). The sequencing input was peripheral blood. The CDR3 DNA follows: TGTGCCAGTAGTATAGGGGGGACACTCCAAGAGACCCAGTACTTC. Translation: CASSIGGTLQETQYF. The entire variable domain, with the rest obtained from reference TRBV19 and TRBJ2-5, is as follows: DGGITQSPKYLFRKEGQNVTLSCEQNLNHDAMYWYRQDPGQGLRLIYYSQIVNDFQKGDIAEGYSVSREKKESFPLTVTSAQKNPTAFYLCASSIGGTLQETQYFGPGTRLLVL.